These 22 T cell receptor beta chains were all obtained from the same sample, sequenced in a study of response to subunit inactivated influenza vaccine. TCRdb passed the RT-PCR reads through MiXCR, listing each CDR3 protein once. The sample has 860,000 or so distinct CDR3 sequences; around 21% are singletons. Sequencing used PBMCs from blood, obtained roughly 5 days after vaccination. The receptors stem from a man in his fifties who received an inactivated influenza vaccine.

This clonotype turned up a few times. The rearrangement uses TRBV12-3 or TRBV12-4 and TRBJ2-2; D is tentatively TRBD1 or TRBD2 (5 bases each). The CDR3 has 15 residues. V lost 3 bases, J lost 5 bases, and 13 bases lay in between. The CDR3 region has the DNA TGTGCCAGCAGTTTGGGGGTTGGGGGTACCGGGGAGCTGTTTTTT. Protein sequence: CASSLGVGGTGELFF.

The chain uses TRBV7-6 and TRBJ2-1, with D possibly being TRBD2 (7 bases). The CDR3 extends over 14 amino acids. Germline V lookup: CDR1 SGHVS, CDR2 FNYEAQ. The V end lost 5 bases, the J end lost 7 bases, and 15 bases lay between the germline ends. As DNA, the CDR3 is TGTGCCAGCAGCCCCCGGGCGGGGGCTAATGAGCAGTTCTTC. Its translation is CASSPRAGANEQFF. Full variable domain (rest looked up from reference TRBV7-6 and TRBJ2-1): GAGVSQSPRYKVTKRGQDVALRCDPISGHVSLYWYRQALGQGPEFLTYFNYEAQQDKSGLPNDRFSAERPEGSISTLTIQRTEQRDSAMYRCASSPRAGANEQFFGPGTRLTVL.

This clonotype was recorded a few times. The V gene is TRBV6-5, the J gene TRBJ2-2, with 7 positions matching TRBD1. In germline, CDR1 is MNHEY, CDR2 SVGAGI. V dropped 2 bases and J dropped 0; count of bases not matched to a gene: 0. The CDR3 spans 15 residues. The CDR3 bases are TGTGCCAGCAGTTACCAGGGGGCGAACACCGGGGAGCTGTTTTTT. This translates into CASSYQGANTGELFF.

The rearrangement joins TRBV7-9 to TRBJ2-1; TRBD1 is a possible D gene (5 bases). Trimming stripped 8 bases from V and 4 bases from J, with 24 bases between. Looked up from germline, CDR1 is SEHNR and CDR2 is FQNEAQ (reference sequence). The CDR3 consists of 17 residues. The CDR3 region has the DNA TGTGCCAGCTTGGACACGGAACTCTCGAGTCTGTACAATGAGCAGTTCTTC. Encoded protein: CASLDTELSSLYNEQFF.

This clonotype was found a few times. The J gene is TRBJ1-4, the V gene TRBV6-1; weak D call: TRBD1 (5 bases). Germline V CDR1 and CDR2: MNHNS, SASEGT. CDR3 length equals 16 residues. V was trimmed by 9 bases and J by 0 bases, leaving 17 bases between them. The CDR3 DNA reads TGTGCCAGTATACCAGGGAAATTGGCAACTAATGAAAAACTGTTTTTT. It encodes CASIPGKLATNEKLFF.

This clonotype was observed many times. J is TRBJ2-7 and V is TRBV7-9; possibly TRBD2 for D (6 bases). This CDR3 is built from 13 residues. In germline, CDR1 is SEHNR, CDR2 FQNEAQ (reference sequence). With 2 bases removed from V and 5 bases from J, the gap between germline ends came to 10 bases. The CDR3 bases are TGTGCCAGCAGCTTACCCGGGGAGGACGAGCAGTACTTC. Protein product: CASSLPGEDEQYF.

The chain links TRBV2 to TRBJ2-7, with 12 bases that match TRBD2. This CDR3 comprises 18 residues. Germline-derived CDR1 and CDR2 are SNHLY and FYNNEI. V dropped 1 base and J dropped 2; count of bases not matched to a gene: 9. CDR3 amino acids: CASSEVGGLAGPTYEQYF. The CDR3 nucleotides read TGTGCCAGCAGTGAAGTAGGGGGACTAGCGGGCCCAACCTACGAGCAGTACTTC. The whole variable domain, remainder taken from reference TRBV2 and TRBJ2-7, is EPEVTQTPSHQVTQMGQEVILRCVPISNHLYFYWYRQILGQKVEFLVSFYNNEISEKSEIFDDQFSVERPDGSNFTLKIRSTKLEDSAMYFCASSEVGGLAGPTYEQYFGPGTRLTVT.

This clonotype has just a few counts. CDR3 DNA: TGTGCCTGGAGCCCCGCTAGCGGGGGGGCAGATACGCAGTATTTT. It codes for CAWSPASGGADTQYF. V usage is TRBV30 and J usage is TRBJ2-3; 12 positions match TRBD2. Trimming at V came to 3 bases and at J to 4 bases, leaving 5 bases not matched to a gene. Germline lookup yields CDR1 GTSNPN and CDR2 SVGIG (reference sequence). The CDR3 extends over 15 amino acids.

This clonotype was counted only a few times. The gene calls are TRBV20-1 and TRBJ2-3, with D perhaps matching TRBD2 (6 bases). Deletions cut 0 bases from V and 7 bases from J, with 8 bases between. This CDR3 has 12 amino acids. Germline lookup yields CDR1 DFQATT and CDR2 SNEGSKA (reference sequence). This CDR3 reads CSARDAGHTQYF. The CDR3 nucleotides are TGCAGTGCTAGAGACGCGGGACATACGCAGTATTTT.

This clonotype has a count of ten or more. The chain links TRBV29-1 to TRBJ2-3; 8 bases map to TRBD2. The J segment lost 1 base and the V segment lost 5 bases, leaving 5 bases of the junction unmatched. Germline-derived CDR1 and CDR2 are SQVTM and ANQGSEA. This CDR3 spans 14 amino acids. DNA for the CDR3: TGCAGCGTTAAAAGAGCGGGGGGCACAGATACGCAGTATTTT. As protein: CSVKRAGGTDTQYF.

This clonotype was counted only a few times. This rearrangement joins TRBV20-1 to TRBJ2-7, with 9 bases lining up with TRBD1. Per the germline V gene, CDR1 is DFQATT and CDR2 is SNEGSKA (reference sequence). There are 16 residues in the CDR3. Losses at the gene ends were 0 bases for V and 5 bases for J; bases not matched to a gene: 11. CDR3 loop: CSARDRWDRVMNEQYF. CDR3 sequence (DNA): TGCAGTGCTAGAGATCGGTGGGACAGGGTCATGAACGAGCAGTACTTC.

The CDR3 coding sequence is TGCGCCAGCAGCTTGGCTTCCGGGACAGTCGCTTTGGAGCAGTACTTC. Its protein is CASSLASGTVALEQYF. J is TRBJ2-7 and V is TRBV5-1, with 7 nucleotides matching TRBD1. The V gene's germline CDR1 is SGHRS and CDR2 YFSETQ. The length of the CDR3 is 16 residues. The junction had 13 bases not matched to a gene; V was cut back by 0 bases and J by 7 bases.

The sample holds many counts of this clonotype. The chain uses TRBV29-1 and TRBJ1-2; TRBD1 might be the D (5 bases). Deletions cut 6 bases from V and 4 bases from J, with 12 bases between. Germline V gives CDR1 SQVTM, CDR2 ANQGSEA. The CDR3 contains 12 residues. The CDR3 protein is CSVTQGGYGYTF. In DNA form, the CDR3 reads TGCAGCGTGACCCAGGGAGGCTATGGCTACACCTTC.

This chain uses TRBV27 with TRBJ1-2, with D hard to call. The CDR3 runs 11 residues. Germline CDR1 is MNHEY and CDR2 is SMNVEV (reference sequence). Trimming shortened V by 5 bases and J by 8 bases, and 9 bases separated the two germline ends. CDR3 coding DNA: TGTGCCAGCAGTGAAGGGCTGGGCTACACCTTC. Its translation: CASSEGLGYTF.

CDR3 sequence reads: CASSKGRTYEQYF. CDR3 coding DNA: TGCGCCAGCAGCAAAGGACGGACCTACGAGCAGTACTTC. This sequence joins TRBV4-1 and TRBJ2-7; D ambiguous. The CDR3 sequence is 13 residues long. V dropped 5 bases and J dropped 2 bases, with 10 bases sitting between them. Germline V gives CDR1 MGHRA, CDR2 YSYEKL.

CDR3 bases: TGTGCCACCCGACCGTGGGGCCAGACTAACTATGGCTACACCTTC. Its translation: CATRPWGQTNYGYTF. The J gene is TRBJ1-2, the V gene TRBV15, with TRBD1 as a possible D gene (5 bases). CDR3 length: 15 amino acids. Germline lookup yields CDR1 LNHNV and CDR2 YYDKDF (reference sequence). V lost 8 bases and J lost 0, with 16 bases in between.

V gene TRBV24-1 combines with J gene TRBJ2-2, with D perhaps TRBD2 (5 bases). There are 15 residues in the CDR3. The germline gives CDR1 KGHDR, CDR2 SFDVKD. Deletions cut 6 bases from V and 5 bases from J, with 15 bases between. CDR3 DNA sequence: TGTGCCACCAGTCCCCCCCCACGAGGGACCGGGGAGCTGTTTTTT. Residues: CATSPPPRGTGELFF.

This clonotype has a count of ten or more. This chain uses TRBV13 with TRBJ2-7, with TRBD1 matching 10 bases. Germline CDR1 reads PRHDT; CDR2 reads FYEKMQ (reference sequence). V lost 3 bases, J lost 2 bases, and 13 bases stayed unmatched. CDR3 size: 18 residues. The chain's CDR3 is CASSLSRDRGPAAYEQYF. As DNA, the CDR3 is TGTGCCAGCAGCTTGTCCCGGGACAGGGGTCCCGCCGCCTACGAGCAGTACTTC.

The chain has TRBV5-1 and TRBJ2-7, with D hard to call. Deletions cut 1 base from V and 3 bases from J, with 8 bases between. This CDR3 comprises 13 residues. Looked up from germline, CDR1 is SGHRS and CDR2 is YFSETQ. The CDR3, as DNA: TGCGCCAGCAGCTTGCATAGGGTCTACGAGCAGTACTTC. This gives the protein CASSLHRVYEQYF.

The chain recombines TRBV10-3 with TRBJ2-5, with D tentatively TRBD1 (5 bases). The CDR3 sequence is 13 residues long. Trimming pared 6 bases from V and 5 bases from J, leaving 13 bases between. Germline-derived CDR1 and CDR2 are ENHRY and SYGVKD. Here the CDR3 reads CAIRADSGETQYF. The CDR3 coding sequence is TGTGCCATCAGGGCAGACAGTGGGGAGACCCAGTACTTC.

This clonotype was counted ten times or more. This chain links TRBV7-9 with TRBJ2-3, with D uncertain. V was pared by 1 base and J by 0 bases, with 5 bases between. CDR1 and CDR2 (germline): SEHNR, FQNEAQ (reference sequence). The CDR3 has 14 amino acids. CDR3 amino acids: CASSLVLSTDTQYF. The CDR3 DNA is TGTGCCAGCAGCTTAGTCTTGAGCACAGATACGCAGTATTTT.

Only a few counts were recorded for this clonotype. This chain uses TRBV7-8 with TRBJ2-2; perhaps TRBD1 as D (6 bases). CDR3 length equals 17 residues. CDR1 and CDR2 (germline): SGHVS, FQNEAQ. Trimming took off 1 base at V and 0 bases at J, with 12 bases between the two ends. This CDR3 is CASSLVPRGPNTGELFF. The CDR3 coding sequence is TGTGCCAGCAGCTTAGTGCCCAGGGGCCCGAACACCGGGGAGCTGTTTTTT. The variable domain in full, with the rest retrieved from reference TRBV7-8 and TRBJ2-2, is GAGVSQSPRYKVAKRGQDVALRCDPISGHVSLFWYQQALGQGPEFLTYFQNEAQLDKSGLPSDRFFAERPEGSVSTLKIQRTQQEDSAVYLCASSLVPRGPNTGELFFGEGSRLTVL.